A selection of T cell receptor beta chains follows, all from one sample in a study of CD8 T cells in ankylosing spondylitis. One entry per CDR3 protein, called by TCRdb with MiXCR from the 5' RACE reads. The table includes around 440,000 distinct CDR3 sequences, under 20% detected once. Material: blood, either unsorted or a sorted T cell fraction (not recorded which). These receptors were collected from a male donor with ankylosing spondylitis. CDR3s include the opening cysteine and the closing phenylalanine or tryptophan. The D gene is left open where the match is weak. Only some rows state a clone size, as once, few, many or a class for expanded clones.

cdr3_aa	cdr3_nt	d_call	j_call	clone_size	v_call
CSARGTIQMATELFF	TGCAGTGCTAGGGGCACGATTCAGATGGCGACGGAACTGTTTTTT	-	TRBJ1-4	-	TRBV20-1
CASVPVFAEQYF	TGTGCCAGCGTGCCCGTTTTTGCCGAGCAGTACTTC	-	TRBJ2-7	few	TRBV27
CSAWDGGEDEKLFF	TGCAGTGCTTGGGACGGAGGGGAAGATGAAAAACTGTTTTTT	-	TRBJ1-4	few	TRBV20-1
CASSSAGQVQDTQYF	TGCGCCAGCAGCTCCGCGGGACAGGTCCAAGATACGCAGTATTTT	TRBD1	TRBJ2-3	many	TRBV5-1
CASSQGQVNTEAFF	TGCGCCAGCAGCCAGGGACAGGTTAACACTGAAGCTTTCTTT	TRBD1	TRBJ1-1	many	TRBV5-1
CASSLGRGVRSPLHF	TGTGCCAGCAGTTTAGGCAGGGGGGTCCGATCACCCCTCCACTTT	TRBD1	TRBJ1-6	-	TRBV28
CSARILQGAYEQYF	TGCAGTGCTAGGATTTTACAGGGAGCCTACGAGCAGTACTTC	-	TRBJ2-7	few	TRBV20-1
CASSLAWQGAGGELFF	TGCGCCAGCAGCTTGGCCTGGCAGGGGGCTGGCGGGGAGCTGTTTTTT	TRBD1	TRBJ2-2	-	TRBV5-1
CASSLTGTSGYNEQFF	TGTGCCAGCAGCTTGACCGGGACTAGCGGGTACAATGAGCAGTTCTTC	TRBD2	TRBJ2-1	few	TRBV5-6
CASSQQGETQYF	TGTGCCAGCAGCCAACAGGGGGAGACCCAGTACTTC	-	TRBJ2-5	-	TRBV4-2
CASSPPRQPQKETQYF	TGTGCCAGCAGCCCGCCCCGGCAGCCACAGAAAGAGACCCAGTACTTC	-	TRBJ2-5	few	TRBV3-1
CATSGSYGYTF	TGTGCCACCTCGGGGTCCTATGGCTACACCTTC	-	TRBJ1-2	-	TRBV28
CASSLEIGTDTQYF	TGCGCCAGCAGCTTGGAGATCGGCACAGATACGCAGTATTTT	-	TRBJ2-3	-	TRBV5-1
CASSFQGTSTDTQYF	TGTGCCAGCAGCTTTCAGGGTACTAGCACAGATACGCAGTATTTT	-	TRBJ2-3	few	TRBV7-2
CASSSGTAITGTIYF	TGTGCCAGCAGCTCCGGGACAGCCATTACAGGCACCATATATTTT	TRBD1	TRBJ1-3	-	TRBV2
CASSGRVADTQYF	TGTGCCAGCAGCGGGAGGGTGGCAGATACGCAGTATTTT	-	TRBJ2-3	once	TRBV9
CASSLTGGTTTNEKLFF	TGTGCCAGCAGCTTAACAGGGGGTACAACAACTAATGAAAAACTGTTTTTT	TRBD1	TRBJ1-4	-	TRBV7-9
CASSDTGNTGELFF	TGTGCCAGCAGCGATACAGGGAACACCGGGGAGCTGTTTTTT	-	TRBJ2-2	many	TRBV12-3/TRBV12-4
CATSRGTSGAYNEQFF	TGTGCCACCAGCAGAGGGACTAGCGGGGCTTACAATGAGCAGTTCTTC	TRBD2	TRBJ2-1	few	TRBV15
CASSPTPSGRGYEQFF	TGTGCCAGCAGCCCCACGCCTAGCGGGAGGGGCTATGAGCAGTTCTTC	TRBD2	TRBJ2-1	-	TRBV7-9
CASSFPGQGWETQYF	TGTGCCAGCAGCTTCCCCGGACAGGGTTGGGAGACCCAGTACTTC	TRBD1	TRBJ2-5	-	TRBV7-9
CASSAQGGYTF	TGCGCCAGCAGCGCACAGGGAGGCTACACCTTC	-	TRBJ1-2	few	TRBV5-1
CASSQVVFQGLNSPLHF	TGCGCCAGCAGCCAAGTGGTGTTTCAGGGCTTAAATTCACCCCTCCACTTT	-	TRBJ1-6	-	TRBV4-1
CSASLIFLAGRNYEQYF	TGCAGTGCATCGCTCATCTTCCTAGCGGGCCGTAACTACGAGCAGTACTTC	TRBD2	TRBJ2-7	few	TRBV20-1
CASTLAYPNEQFF	TGTGCCAGCACCCTTGCTTACCCCAATGAGCAGTTCTTC	-	TRBJ2-1	many	TRBV27
CASSSLAGGPVGLFF	TGTGCCAGCAGTTCACTAGCGGGAGGGCCGGTCGGGCTGTTTTTT	TRBD2	TRBJ2-2	-	TRBV28
CSATHKNIQYF	TGCAGTGCTACCCACAAAAACATTCAGTACTTC	-	TRBJ2-4	-	TRBV20-1
CASSLVRGGAFGEQFF	TGTGCCAGCAGCTTAGTGAGGGGGGGGGCTTTTGGTGAGCAGTTCTTC	-	TRBJ2-1	-	TRBV7-6
CASRRKAEAFF	TGTGCCAGCAGGAGGAAAGCTGAAGCTTTCTTT	-	TRBJ1-1	few	TRBV3-1
CASSLRQEASGNTIYF	TGTGCCAGCTCACTTCGACAGGAAGCCTCTGGAAACACCATATATTTT	-	TRBJ1-3	-	TRBV18
CASSLRVALAGATDTQYF	TGTGCCAGCAGCTTAAGAGTCGCCCTAGCGGGGGCCACAGATACGCAGTATTTT	TRBD2	TRBJ2-3	-	TRBV11-1
CASSQDSDSPLHF	TGTGCCAGCAGCCAAGATAGTGATTCACCCCTCCACTTT	-	TRBJ1-6	-	TRBV4-2
CASSLQGSRSTQYF	TGCGCCAGCAGCCTCCAGGGTAGCCGATCGACCCAGTACTTC	-	TRBJ2-5	few	TRBV5-1
CASSLGYNSYEQYF	TGTGCCAGCAGTTTGGGGTACAACTCCTACGAGCAGTACTTC	-	TRBJ2-7	-	TRBV2
CASSLRDSYAGQYEQYF	TGTGCCAGCAGCCTAAGAGACTCGTACGCAGGGCAATACGAGCAGTACTTC	-	TRBJ2-7	-	TRBV4-2
CASTSGGEETQYF	TGTGCCAGCACCTCCGGGGGAGAAGAGACCCAGTACTTC	-	TRBJ2-5	-	TRBV7-2
CASSQDRGGEKLFF	TGTGCCAGCAGCCAGGACAGGGGCGGTGAAAAACTGTTTTTT	TRBD1	TRBJ1-4	-	TRBV7-2
CASSLRWGNEAFF	TGTGCCAGCAGCTTAAGGTGGGGAAATGAAGCTTTCTTT	-	TRBJ1-1	-	TRBV7-8
CASSLRGGREVEQFF	TGTGCCAGCAGCTTACGTGGCGGGAGGGAAGTTGAGCAGTTCTTC	TRBD2	TRBJ2-1	-	TRBV11-3
CSASGTGNSNQPQHF	TGCAGCGCCTCCGGGACAGGGAATAGCAATCAGCCCCAGCATTTT	TRBD1	TRBJ1-5	-	TRBV29-1
CASRQGPSAEWGNEQFF	TGTGCCAGCAGGCAAGGGCCTAGCGCAGAGTGGGGCAATGAGCAGTTCTTC	-	TRBJ2-1	-	TRBV7-2
CASSSSLGGPTTDTQYF	TGTGCCAGCAGCTCATCTCTGGGGGGGCCCACCACAGATACGCAGTATTTT	-	TRBJ2-3	-	TRBV11-3
CASSPRGSVNTEAFF	TGTGCCAGCAGCCCACGGGGTAGCGTGAACACTGAAGCTTTCTTT	-	TRBJ1-1	few	TRBV7-9
CSAERGTNTEAFF	TGCAGCGCTGAGCGAGGAACGAACACTGAAGCTTTCTTT	-	TRBJ1-1	-	TRBV29-1
CATSDSQGAHQDTQYF	TGTGCCACCAGTGACTCACAGGGGGCGCATCAAGATACGCAGTATTTT	TRBD1	TRBJ2-3	-	TRBV24-1
CAISEPHSNTGELFF	TGTGCCATCAGTGAACCCCATTCGAACACCGGGGAGCTGTTTTTT	-	TRBJ2-2	few	TRBV10-3
CSASYRTSVSTDTQYF	TGCAGTGCTAGTTACCGGACTAGCGTTAGCACAGATACGCAGTATTTT	TRBD2	TRBJ2-3	few	TRBV20-1
CASRGQGSVQETQYF	TGTGCCAGCAGGGGGCAGGGTTCGGTGCAGGAGACCCAGTACTTC	-	TRBJ2-5	-	TRBV28
CASSQIPESGKNIQYF	TGTGCCAGCAGCCAGATCCCGGAAAGCGGGAAAAACATTCAGTACTTC	-	TRBJ2-4	-	TRBV3-1
CASSHRGLQPQHF	TGTGCCAGCAGCCACAGGGGGCTTCAGCCCCAGCATTTT	TRBD1	TRBJ1-5	-	TRBV3-1
CASSPKLTGFDGYTF	TGTGCCAGCAGTCCGAAATTGACAGGGTTCGACGGCTACACCTTC	TRBD1	TRBJ1-2	few	TRBV5-6
CATRGAENTEAFF	TGTGCCACGAGAGGGGCGGAGAACACTGAAGCTTTCTTT	-	TRBJ1-1	-	TRBV24-1
CSAQGGLAGSEQYF	TGCAGTGCTCAGGGTGGTCTAGCGGGTAGCGAGCAGTACTTC	TRBD2	TRBJ2-7	-	TRBV20-1
CASSHDRGAAKNIQYF	TGCGCCAGCAGCCACGACAGGGGCGCGGCCAAAAACATTCAGTACTTC	TRBD1	TRBJ2-4	-	TRBV4-3
CASSPKRDGEQFF	TGTGCCAGCAGTCCAAAACGAGACGGTGAGCAGTTCTTC	-	TRBJ2-1	many	TRBV12-3/TRBV12-4